One sample yielded the 6 T cell receptor beta chains listed below, sequenced in a study of T cells expressing NK-cell markers. TCRdb derives one entry per CDR3 protein from the 5' RACE reads, leaving out DNA. The table gives about 140,000 distinct CDR3 sequences; the top ten clones make up 9% to 15% of it. Sequencing was carried out using blood T cells: a sorted CD56 or NKG2C T cell subset, CD4+ or CD8+ T cells, or bulk PBMC T cells (not recorded which). Receptors originate from a man between 18 and 35 years old in good health.

The rearrangement links TRBV3-1 to TRBJ1-1; no DNA is available, so the TRBD1 call from TCRdb remains unchecked. The germline V gene has CDR1 LGHDT and CDR2 YNNKEL (reference sequence). The CDR3 contains 20 residues. This CDR3 reads CASSRSDRAQAQGWWAEAFF.

The chain links TRBV6-5 to TRBJ2-1; TCRdb proposes TRBD2, but this gene call is untestable without DNA. Germline V gene sequence: CDR1 MNHEY, CDR2 SVGAGI. The CDR3 is 15 residues long. CDR3 residues: CASSYIASAYNEQFF.

This chain links TRBV25-1 with TRBJ1-2. This CDR3 has 13 amino acids. Germline CDR1 MGHDK, CDR2 SYGVNS. CDR3 region: CASSETDIYGYTF.

The chain links TRBV4-1 to TRBJ2-4; TCRdb outputs TRBD1, but without DNA this stays unchecked. This CDR3 spans 14 amino acids. Germline V gene lookup returns CDR1 MGHRA and CDR2 YSYEKL. The CDR3 spells CASSQFDRVGIQYF.

The V gene is TRBV19, the J gene TRBJ2-7. CDR1 LNHDA and CDR2 SQIVND come from the germline V gene (reference sequence). This CDR3 region has 12 residues. CDR3 loop: CASSANKYEQYF.

The V and J genes are TRBV5-6 and TRBJ2-1; TCRdb indicates TRBD2, and absent DNA this call remains unverified. Germline V lookup: CDR1 SGHDT, CDR2 YYEEEE. This CDR3 region has 14 residues. The CDR3 region is CASSRRAIYNEQFF.